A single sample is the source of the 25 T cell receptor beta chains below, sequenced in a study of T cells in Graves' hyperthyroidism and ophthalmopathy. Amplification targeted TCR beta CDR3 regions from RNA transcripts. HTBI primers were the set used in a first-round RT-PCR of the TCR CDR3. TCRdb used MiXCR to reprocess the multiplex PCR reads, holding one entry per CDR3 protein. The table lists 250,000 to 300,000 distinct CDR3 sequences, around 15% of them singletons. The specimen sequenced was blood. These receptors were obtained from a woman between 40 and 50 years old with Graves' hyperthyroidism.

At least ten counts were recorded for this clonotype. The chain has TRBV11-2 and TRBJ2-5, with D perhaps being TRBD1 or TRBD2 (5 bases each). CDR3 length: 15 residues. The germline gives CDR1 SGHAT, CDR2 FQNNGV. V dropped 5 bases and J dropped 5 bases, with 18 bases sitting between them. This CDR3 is CASSGSTGMWETQYF. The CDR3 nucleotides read TGTGCCAGCAGCGGGAGTACAGGAATGTGGGAGACCCAGTACTTC. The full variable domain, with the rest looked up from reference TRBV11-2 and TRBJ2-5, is EAGVAQSPRYKIIEKRQSVAFWCNPISGHATLYWYQQILGQGPKLLIQFQNNGVVDDSQLPKDRFSAERLKGVDSTLKIQPAKLEDSAVYLCASSGSTGMWETQYFGPGTRLLVL.

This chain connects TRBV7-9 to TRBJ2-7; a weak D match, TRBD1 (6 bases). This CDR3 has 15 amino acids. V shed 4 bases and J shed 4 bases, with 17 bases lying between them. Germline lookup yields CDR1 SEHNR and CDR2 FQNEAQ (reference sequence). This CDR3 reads CASSSPTSRGYEQYF. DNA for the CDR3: TGTGCCAGCAGCTCACCTACCTCGAGGGGGTACGAGCAGTACTTC. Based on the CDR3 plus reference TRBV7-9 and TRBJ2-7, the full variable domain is DTGVSQNPRHKITKRGQNVTFRCDPISEHNRLYWYRQTLGQGPEFLTYFQNEAQLEKSRLLSDRFSAERPKGSFSTLEIQRTEQGDSAMYLCASSSPTSRGYEQYFGPGTRLTVT.

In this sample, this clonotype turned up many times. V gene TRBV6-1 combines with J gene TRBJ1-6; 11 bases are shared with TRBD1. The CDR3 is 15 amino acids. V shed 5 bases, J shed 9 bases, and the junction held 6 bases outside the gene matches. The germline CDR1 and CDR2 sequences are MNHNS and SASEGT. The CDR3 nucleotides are TGTGCCAGCAGTTCGGACAGGGGGCAGGGTTCACCCCTCCACTTT. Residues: CASSSDRGQGSPLHF.

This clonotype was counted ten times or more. The CDR3 reads CASRNGLAFYEQYF. CDR3 nucleotides: TGTGCCAGCAGGAATGGACTAGCCTTCTACGAGCAGTACTTC. This chain joins TRBV6-1 and TRBJ2-7; 8 nucleotides align to TRBD2. In germline, CDR1 is MNHNS, CDR2 SASEGT. The CDR3 is 14 residues long. Trimming took 6 bases from V and 3 from J; bases not matched to a gene: 7.

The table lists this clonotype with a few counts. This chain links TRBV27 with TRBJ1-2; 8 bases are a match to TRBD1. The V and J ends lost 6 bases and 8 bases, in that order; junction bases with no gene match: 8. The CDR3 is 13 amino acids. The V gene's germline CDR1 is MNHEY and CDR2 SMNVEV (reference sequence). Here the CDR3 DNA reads TGTGCCAGCAGCCCGGACAGGGCCAACGGCTACACCTTC. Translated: CASSPDRANGYTF.

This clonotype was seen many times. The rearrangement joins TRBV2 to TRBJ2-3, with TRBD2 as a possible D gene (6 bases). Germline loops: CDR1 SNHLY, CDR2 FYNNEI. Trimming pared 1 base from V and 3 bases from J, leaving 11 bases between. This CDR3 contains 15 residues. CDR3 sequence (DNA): TGTGCCAGCAGTGAAGGGAGGGGAAGGACAGATACGCAGTATTTT. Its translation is CASSEGRGRTDTQYF. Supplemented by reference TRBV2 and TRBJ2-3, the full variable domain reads EPEVTQTPSHQVTQMGQEVILRCVPISNHLYFYWYRQILGQKVEFLVSFYNNEISEKSEIFDDQFSVERPDGSNFTLKIRSTKLEDSAMYFCASSEGRGRTDTQYFGPGTRLTVL.

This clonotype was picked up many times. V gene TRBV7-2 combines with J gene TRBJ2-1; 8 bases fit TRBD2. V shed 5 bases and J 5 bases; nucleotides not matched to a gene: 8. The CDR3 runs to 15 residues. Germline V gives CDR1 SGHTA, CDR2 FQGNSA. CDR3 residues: CASSPGGGRNNEQFF. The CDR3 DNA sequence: TGTGCCAGCAGCCCCGGGGGGGGCAGGAACAATGAGCAGTTCTTC.

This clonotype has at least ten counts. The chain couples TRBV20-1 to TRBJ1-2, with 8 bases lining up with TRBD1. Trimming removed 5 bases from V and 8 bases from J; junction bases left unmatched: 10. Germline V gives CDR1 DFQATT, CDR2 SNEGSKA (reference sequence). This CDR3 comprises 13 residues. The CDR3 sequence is CSAYRDRFFGYTF. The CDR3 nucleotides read TGCAGTGCTTACAGGGACAGGTTCTTCGGCTACACCTTC.

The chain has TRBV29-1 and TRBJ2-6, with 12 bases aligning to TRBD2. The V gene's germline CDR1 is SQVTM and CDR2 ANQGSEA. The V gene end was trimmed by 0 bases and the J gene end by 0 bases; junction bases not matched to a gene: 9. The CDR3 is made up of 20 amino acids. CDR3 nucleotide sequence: TGCAGCGTTGAAGAGGGACTAGCGGGCCTAAGTAGCTCTGGGGCCAACGTCCTGACTTTC. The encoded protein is CSVEEGLAGLSSSGANVLTF.

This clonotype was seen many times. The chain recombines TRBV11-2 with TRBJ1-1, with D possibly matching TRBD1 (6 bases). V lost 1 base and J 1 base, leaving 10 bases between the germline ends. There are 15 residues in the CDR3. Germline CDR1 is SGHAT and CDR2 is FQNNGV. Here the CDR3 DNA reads TGTGCCAGCAGCTTAGGGGGACAACCGAACACTGAAGCTTTCTTT. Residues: CASSLGGQPNTEAFF.

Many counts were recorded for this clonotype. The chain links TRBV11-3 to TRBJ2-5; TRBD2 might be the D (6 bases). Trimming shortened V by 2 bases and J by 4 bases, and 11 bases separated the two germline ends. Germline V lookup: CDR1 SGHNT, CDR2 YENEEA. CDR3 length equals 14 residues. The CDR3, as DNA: TGTGCCAGCAGCTTAAGGAGGGGAGGAGAGACCCAGTACTTC. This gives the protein CASSLRRGGETQYF.

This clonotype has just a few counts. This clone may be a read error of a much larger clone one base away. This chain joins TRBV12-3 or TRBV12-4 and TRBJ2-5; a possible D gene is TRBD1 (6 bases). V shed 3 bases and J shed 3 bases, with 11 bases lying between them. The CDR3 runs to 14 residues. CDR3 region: CASSFPQGKETQYF. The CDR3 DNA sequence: TGTGCCAGCAGTTTCCCCCAGGGGAAAGAGACCCAGTACTTC.

CDR3 protein: CASSEGRLALNEQFF. DNA of the CDR3: TGTGCCAGCAGCGAGGGACGACTAGCTCTCAATGAGCAGTTCTTC. V usage is TRBV9 and J usage is TRBJ2-1; 7 bases are shared with TRBD2. With V trimmed by 3 bases and J by 6 bases, 9 bases remained unmatched. Germline lookup yields CDR1 SGDLS and CDR2 YYNGEE. The CDR3 loop spans 15 amino acids.

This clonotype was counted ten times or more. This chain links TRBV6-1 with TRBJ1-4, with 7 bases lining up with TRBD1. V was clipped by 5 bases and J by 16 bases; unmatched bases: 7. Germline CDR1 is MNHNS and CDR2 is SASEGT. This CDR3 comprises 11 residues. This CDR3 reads CASSSTGPGFF. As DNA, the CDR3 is TGTGCCAGCAGTTCGACAGGGCCAGGGTTTTTT.

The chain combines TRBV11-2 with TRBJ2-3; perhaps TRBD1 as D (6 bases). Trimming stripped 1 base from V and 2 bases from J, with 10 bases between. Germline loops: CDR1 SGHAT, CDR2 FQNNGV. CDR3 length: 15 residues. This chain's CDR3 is CASSLVGATTDTQYF. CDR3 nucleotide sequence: TGTGCCAGCAGCTTAGTGGGGGCGACCACAGATACGCAGTATTTT.

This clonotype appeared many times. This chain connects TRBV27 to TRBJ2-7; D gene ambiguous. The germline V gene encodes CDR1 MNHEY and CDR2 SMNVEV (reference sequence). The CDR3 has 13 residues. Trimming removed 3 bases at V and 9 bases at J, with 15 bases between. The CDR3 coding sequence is TGTGCCAGCAGTTTCACGAACCCCTCGCGGCAGTACTTC. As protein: CASSFTNPSRQYF.

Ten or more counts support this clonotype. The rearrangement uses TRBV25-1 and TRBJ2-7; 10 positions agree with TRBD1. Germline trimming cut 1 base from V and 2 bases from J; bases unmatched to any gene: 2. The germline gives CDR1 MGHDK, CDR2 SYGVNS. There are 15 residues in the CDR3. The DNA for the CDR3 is TGTGCCAGCAGTGAATCCGGGACAGGGGCCTACGAGCAGTACTTC. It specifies CASSESGTGAYEQYF.

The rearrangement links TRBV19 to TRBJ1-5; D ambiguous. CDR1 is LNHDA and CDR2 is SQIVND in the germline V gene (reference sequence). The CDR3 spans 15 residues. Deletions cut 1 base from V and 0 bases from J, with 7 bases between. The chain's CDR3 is CASSIVTYSNQPQHF. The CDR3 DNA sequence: TGTGCCAGTAGTATAGTAACTTATAGCAATCAGCCCCAGCATTTT.

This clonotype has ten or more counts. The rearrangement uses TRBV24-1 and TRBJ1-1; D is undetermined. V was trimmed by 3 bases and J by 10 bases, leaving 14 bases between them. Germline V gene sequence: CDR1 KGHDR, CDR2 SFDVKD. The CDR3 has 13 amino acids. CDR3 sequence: CATSDPGLRVAFF. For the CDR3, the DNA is TGTGCCACCAGTGATCCGGGCCTTCGGGTAGCTTTCTTT.

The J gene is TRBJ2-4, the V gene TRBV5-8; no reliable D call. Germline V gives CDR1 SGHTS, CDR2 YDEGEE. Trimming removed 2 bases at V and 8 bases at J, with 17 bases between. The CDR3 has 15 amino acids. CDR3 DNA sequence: TGTGCCAGCAGCTTACCGAGATCCGGGCAGGACATTCAGTACTTC. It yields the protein CASSLPRSGQDIQYF. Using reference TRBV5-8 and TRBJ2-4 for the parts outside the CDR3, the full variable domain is EAGVTQSPTHLIKTRGQQATLRCSPISGHTSVYWYQQALGLGLQFLLWYDEGEERNRGNFPPRFSGRQFPNYSSELNVNALELEDSALYLCASSLPRSGQDIQYFGAGTRLSVL.

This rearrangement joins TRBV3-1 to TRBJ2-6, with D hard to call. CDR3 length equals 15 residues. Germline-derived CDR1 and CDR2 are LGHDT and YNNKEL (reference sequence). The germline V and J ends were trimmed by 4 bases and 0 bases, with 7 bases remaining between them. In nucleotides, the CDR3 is TGTGCCAGCAGCCGTCAAAACTCTGGGGCCAACGTCCTGACTTTC. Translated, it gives CASSRQNSGANVLTF.

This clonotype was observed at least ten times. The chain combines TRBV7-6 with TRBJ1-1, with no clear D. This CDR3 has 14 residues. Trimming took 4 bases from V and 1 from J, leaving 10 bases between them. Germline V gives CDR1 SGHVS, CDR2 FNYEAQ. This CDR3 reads CASSSTGWNTEAFF. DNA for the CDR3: TGTGCCAGCAGCTCGACTGGCTGGAACACTGAAGCTTTCTTT. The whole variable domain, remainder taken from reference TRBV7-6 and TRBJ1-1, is GAGVSQSPRYKVTKRGQDVALRCDPISGHVSLYWYRQALGQGPEFLTYFNYEAQQDKSGLPNDRFSAERPEGSISTLTIQRTEQRDSAMYRCASSSTGWNTEAFFGQGTRLTVV.

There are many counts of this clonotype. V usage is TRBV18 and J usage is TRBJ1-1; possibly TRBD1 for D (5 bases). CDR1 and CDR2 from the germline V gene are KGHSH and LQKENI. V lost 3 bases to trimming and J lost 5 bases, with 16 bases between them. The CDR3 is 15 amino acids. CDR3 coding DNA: TGTGCCAGCTCACCGGAAACAGGAGGACGGACTGAAGCTTTCTTT. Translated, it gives CASSPETGGRTEAFF.

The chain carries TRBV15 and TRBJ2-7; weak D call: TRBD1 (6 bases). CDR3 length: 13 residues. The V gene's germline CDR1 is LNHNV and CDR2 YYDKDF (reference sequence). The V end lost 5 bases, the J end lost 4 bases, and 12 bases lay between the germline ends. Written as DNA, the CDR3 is TGTGCCACCAGCCCCCGGACAGATTACGAGCAGTACTTC. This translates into CATSPRTDYEQYF.

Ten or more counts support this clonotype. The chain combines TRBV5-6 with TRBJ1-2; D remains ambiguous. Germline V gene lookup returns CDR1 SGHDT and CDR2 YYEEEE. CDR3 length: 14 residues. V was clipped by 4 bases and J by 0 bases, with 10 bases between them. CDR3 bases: TGTGCCAGCAGCCCGTCGACGGCTAACTATGGCTACACCTTC. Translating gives CASSPSTANYGYTF.